This T cell receptor beta chain emerged from a study of radiotherapy plus CTLA-4 blockade in lung cancer. Whole-study findings and limits: Researchers report tumor-derived TCR clones expanding in blood after radiotherapy plus ipilimumab.

Sequencing used immunoSEQ multiplex PCR; TCRdb keeps in-frame clones, though not all of them. Found here are around 71,000 clones, around 76% of them singletons; the top ten hold around a sixth. Concerning this clone itself: Its antigen is not known.

CDR1 WNHNN and CDR2 SYGVQD come from the germline V gene (reference sequence). The ends lost 2 bases at V and 4 bases at J; junction bases unmatched: 4. The CDR3 length is 14 residues. The chain is built from TRBV10-1 and TRBJ1-2; 7 bases are shared with TRBD1. Sample: peripheral blood, taken from a patient treated with radiotherapy plus ipilimumab. The receptor's source is a human donor with non-small cell lung cancer whose response to radiotherapy plus ipilimumab could not be evaluated. Some clones in this sample may be carry-over from other donors' samples. The DNA of the CDR3 is TGCGCCAGCAGTGAGGGACAGGTGGCCTATGGCTACACCTTC. Its translation: CASSEGQVAYGYTF.